This TCR beta chain was captured in a study of T cells after yellow fever vaccination. This clonotype was counted only a few times. The CDR3 spans 13 residues. The V end was cut by 5 bases, the J end by 6 bases, with 11 bases between. Each CDR3 protein gets one entry after TCRdb re-called the 5' RACE reads with MiXCR. Among about 340,000 distinct CDR3 sequences listed, almost 4% were seen once. Sequences were derived from PBMCs, sampled 5 days after the yellow fever booster vaccination. The chain is built from TRBV12-3 or TRBV12-4 and TRBJ1-5; D unresolved. This sequence was found in a man between 18 and 29 years old who received the YFV17D yellow fever vaccine. The CDR3 DNA is TGTGCCAGCAGTCTCGATTCGTCTCAGCCCCAGCATTTT. The encoded protein is CASSLDSSQPQHF.